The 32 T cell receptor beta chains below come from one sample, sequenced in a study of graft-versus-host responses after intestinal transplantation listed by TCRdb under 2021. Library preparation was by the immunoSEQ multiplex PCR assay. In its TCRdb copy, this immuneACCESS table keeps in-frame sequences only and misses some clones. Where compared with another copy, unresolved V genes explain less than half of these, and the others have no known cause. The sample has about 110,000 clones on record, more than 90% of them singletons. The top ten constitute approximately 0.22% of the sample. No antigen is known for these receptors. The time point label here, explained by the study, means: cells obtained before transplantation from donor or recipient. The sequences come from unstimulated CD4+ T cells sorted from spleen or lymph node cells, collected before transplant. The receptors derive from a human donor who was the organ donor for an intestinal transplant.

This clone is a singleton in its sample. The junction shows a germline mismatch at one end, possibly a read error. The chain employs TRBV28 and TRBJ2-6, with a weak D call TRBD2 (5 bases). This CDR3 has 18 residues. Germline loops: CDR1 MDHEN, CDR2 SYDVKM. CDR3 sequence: CASSPHEGASSRANVLTF. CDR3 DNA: TGTGCCAGCAGTCCCCATGAGGGTGCTTCCTCTAGGGCCAACGTCCTGACTTTC.

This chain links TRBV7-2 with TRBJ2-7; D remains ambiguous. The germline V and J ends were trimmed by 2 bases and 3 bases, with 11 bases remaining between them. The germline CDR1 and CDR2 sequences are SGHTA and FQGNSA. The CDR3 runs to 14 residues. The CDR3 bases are TGTGCCAGCAGCTTATCCTATGGGGTCTACGAGCAGTACTTC. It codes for CASSLSYGVYEQYF. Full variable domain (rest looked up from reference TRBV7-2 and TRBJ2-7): GAGVSQSPSNKVTEKGKDVELRCDPISGHTALYWYRQSLGQGLEFLIYFQGNSAPDKSGLPSDRFSAERTGGSVSTLTIQRTQQEDSAVYLCASSLSYGVYEQYFGPGTRLTVT.

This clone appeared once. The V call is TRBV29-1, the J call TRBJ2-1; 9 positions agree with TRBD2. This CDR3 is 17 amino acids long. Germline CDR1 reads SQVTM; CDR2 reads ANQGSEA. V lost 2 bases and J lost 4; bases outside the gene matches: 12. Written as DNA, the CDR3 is TGCAGCGTTGAACTAGCGGGAAGGCACGGGCTTTACAATGAGCAGTTCTTC. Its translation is CSVELAGRHGLYNEQFF.

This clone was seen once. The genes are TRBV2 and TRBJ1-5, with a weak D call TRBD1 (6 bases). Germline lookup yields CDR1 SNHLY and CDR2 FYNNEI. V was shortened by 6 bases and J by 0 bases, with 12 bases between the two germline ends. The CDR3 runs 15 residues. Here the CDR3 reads CASRAGDYSNQPQHF. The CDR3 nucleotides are TGTGCCAGCAGGGCAGGGGATTATAGCAATCAGCCCCAGCATTTT.

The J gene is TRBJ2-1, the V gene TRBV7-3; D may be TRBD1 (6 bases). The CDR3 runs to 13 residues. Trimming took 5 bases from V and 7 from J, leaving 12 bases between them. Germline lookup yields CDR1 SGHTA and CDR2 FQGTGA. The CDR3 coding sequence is TGTGCCAGCAGCCCGGACAGCTGGAATGAGCAGTTCTTC. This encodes CASSPDSWNEQFF. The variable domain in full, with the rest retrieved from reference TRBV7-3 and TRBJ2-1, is GAGVSQTPSNKVTEKGKYVELRCDPISGHTALYWYRQSLGQGPEFLIYFQGTGAADDSGLPNDRFFAVRPEGSVSTLKIQRTERGDSAVYLCASSPDSWNEQFFGPGTRLTVL.

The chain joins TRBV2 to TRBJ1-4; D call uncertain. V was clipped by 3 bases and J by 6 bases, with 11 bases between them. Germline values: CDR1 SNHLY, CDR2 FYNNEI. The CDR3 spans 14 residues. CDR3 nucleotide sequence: TGTGCCAGCAGTGACGCGGGAGGTGATGAAAAACTGTTTTTT. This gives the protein CASSDAGGDEKLFF.

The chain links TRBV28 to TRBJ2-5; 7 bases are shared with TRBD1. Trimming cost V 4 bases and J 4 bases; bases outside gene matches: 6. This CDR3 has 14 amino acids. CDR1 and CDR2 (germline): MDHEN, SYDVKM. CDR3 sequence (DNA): TGTGCCAGCAGTTCCTTGACAGGGCCAGAGACCCAGTACTTC. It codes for CASSSLTGPETQYF.

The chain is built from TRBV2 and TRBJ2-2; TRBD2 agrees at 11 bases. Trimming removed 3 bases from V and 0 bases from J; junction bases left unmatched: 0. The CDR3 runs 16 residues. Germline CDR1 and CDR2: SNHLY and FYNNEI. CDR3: CASSETSGANTGELFF. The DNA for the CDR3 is TGTGCCAGCAGTGAGACTAGCGGGGCGAACACCGGGGAGCTGTTTTTT.

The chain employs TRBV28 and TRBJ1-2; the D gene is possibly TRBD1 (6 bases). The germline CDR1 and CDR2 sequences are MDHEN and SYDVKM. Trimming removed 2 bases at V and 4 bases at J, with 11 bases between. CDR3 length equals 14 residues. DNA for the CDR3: TGTGCCAGCAGTTTAGGACAGACGCTCTATGGCTACACCTTC. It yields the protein CASSLGQTLYGYTF.

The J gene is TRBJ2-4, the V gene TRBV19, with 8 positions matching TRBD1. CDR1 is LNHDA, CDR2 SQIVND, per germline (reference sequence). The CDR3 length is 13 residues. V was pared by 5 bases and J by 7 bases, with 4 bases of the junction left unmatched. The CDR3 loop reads CASSFRGPNIQYF. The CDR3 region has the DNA TGTGCCAGTAGTTTCAGGGGGCCGAACATTCAGTACTTC.

The CDR3 loop is CASSVAGFYNEQFF. CDR3 nucleotides: TGTGCCAGCAGTGTGGCCGGGTTCTACAATGAGCAGTTCTTC. The chain joins TRBV2 to TRBJ2-1; no clear D gene. The CDR3 is 14 amino acids. V dropped 4 bases and J dropped 3 bases, with 10 bases sitting between them. Germline V CDR1 and CDR2: SNHLY, FYNNEI.

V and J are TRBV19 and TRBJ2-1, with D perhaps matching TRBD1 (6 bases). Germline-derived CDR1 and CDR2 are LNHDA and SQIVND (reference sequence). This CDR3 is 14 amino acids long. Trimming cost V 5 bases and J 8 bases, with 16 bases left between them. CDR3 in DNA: TGTGCCAGTAGTCCCGGCAGGGGTCTCGATGAGCAGTTCTTC. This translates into CASSPGRGLDEQFF.

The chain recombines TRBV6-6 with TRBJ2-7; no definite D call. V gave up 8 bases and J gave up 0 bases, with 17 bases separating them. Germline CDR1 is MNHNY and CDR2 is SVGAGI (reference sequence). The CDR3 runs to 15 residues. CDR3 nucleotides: TGTGCCAGCGCCCCCCCCGGATCAAACTCCTACGAGCAGTACTTC. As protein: CASAPPGSNSYEQYF.

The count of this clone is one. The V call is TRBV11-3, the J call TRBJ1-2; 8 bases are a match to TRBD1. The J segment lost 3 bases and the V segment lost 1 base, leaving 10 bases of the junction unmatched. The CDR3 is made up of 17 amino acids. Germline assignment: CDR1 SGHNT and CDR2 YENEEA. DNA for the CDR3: TGTGCCAGCAGCTTAGTCCCCCGACAGGGGATAGACTATGGCTACACCTTC. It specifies CASSLVPRQGIDYGYTF.

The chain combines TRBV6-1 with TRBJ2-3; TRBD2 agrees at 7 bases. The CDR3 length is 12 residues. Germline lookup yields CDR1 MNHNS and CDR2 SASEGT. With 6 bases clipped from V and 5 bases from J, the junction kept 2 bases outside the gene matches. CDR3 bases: TGTGCCAGCAGGGTAGCGGGAGATACGCAGTATTTT. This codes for CASRVAGDTQYF.

Written as DNA, the CDR3 is TGTGCCAGCAGTGAAGCCGCAGGGTATTACACAGATACGCAGTATTTT. It codes for CASSEAAGYYTDTQYF. The gene calls are TRBV6-1 and TRBJ2-3; weak D call: TRBD1 (5 bases). The CDR3 extends over 16 amino acids. The germline CDR1 and CDR2 sequences are MNHNS and SASEGT. V dropped 0 bases and J dropped 2 bases, with 12 bases sitting between them.

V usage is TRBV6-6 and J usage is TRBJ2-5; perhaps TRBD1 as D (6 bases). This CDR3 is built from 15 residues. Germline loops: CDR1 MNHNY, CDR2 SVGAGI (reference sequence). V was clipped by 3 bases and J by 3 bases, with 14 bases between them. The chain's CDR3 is CASSYGGRGEETQYF. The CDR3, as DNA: TGTGCCAGCAGTTATGGGGGCCGGGGAGAAGAGACCCAGTACTTC.

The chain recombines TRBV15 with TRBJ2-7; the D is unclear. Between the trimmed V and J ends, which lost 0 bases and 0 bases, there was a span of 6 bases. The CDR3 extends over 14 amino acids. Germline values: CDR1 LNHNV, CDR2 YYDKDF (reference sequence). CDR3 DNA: TGTGCCACCAGCAGAGAAACCAGCTCCTACGAGCAGTACTTC. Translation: CATSRETSSYEQYF.

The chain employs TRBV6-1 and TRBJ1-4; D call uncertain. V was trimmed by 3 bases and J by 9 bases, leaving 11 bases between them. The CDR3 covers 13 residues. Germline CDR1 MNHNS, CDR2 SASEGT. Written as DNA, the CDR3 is TGTGCCAGCAGTGACCTGACACCCCAAAAACTGTTTTTT. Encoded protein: CASSDLTPQKLFF.

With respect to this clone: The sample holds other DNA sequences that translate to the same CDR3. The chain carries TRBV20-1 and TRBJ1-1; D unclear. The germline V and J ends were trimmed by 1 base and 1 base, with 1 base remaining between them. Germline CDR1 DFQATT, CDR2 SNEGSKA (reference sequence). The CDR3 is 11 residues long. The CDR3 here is CSARGNTEAFF. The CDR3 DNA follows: TGCAGTGCTAGAGGGAACACTGAAGCTTTCTTT.

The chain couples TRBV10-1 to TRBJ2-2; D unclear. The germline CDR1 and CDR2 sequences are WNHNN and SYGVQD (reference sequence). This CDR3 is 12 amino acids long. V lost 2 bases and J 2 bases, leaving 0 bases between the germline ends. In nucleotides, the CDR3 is TGCGCCAGCAGTGAGAACACCGGGGAGCTGTTTTTT. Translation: CASSENTGELFF.

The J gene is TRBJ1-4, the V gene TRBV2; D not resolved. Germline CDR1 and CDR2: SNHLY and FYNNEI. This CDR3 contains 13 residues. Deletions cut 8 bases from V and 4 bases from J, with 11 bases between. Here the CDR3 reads CASRMRDNEKLFF. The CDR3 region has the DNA TGTGCCAGCCGAATGAGGGATAATGAAAAACTGTTTTTT.

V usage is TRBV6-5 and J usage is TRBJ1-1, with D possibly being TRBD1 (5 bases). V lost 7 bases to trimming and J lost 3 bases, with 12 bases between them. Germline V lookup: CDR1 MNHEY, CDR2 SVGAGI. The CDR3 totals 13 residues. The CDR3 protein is CASNQGGYTEAFF. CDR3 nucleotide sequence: TGTGCCAGCAATCAGGGTGGGTACACTGAAGCTTTCTTT.

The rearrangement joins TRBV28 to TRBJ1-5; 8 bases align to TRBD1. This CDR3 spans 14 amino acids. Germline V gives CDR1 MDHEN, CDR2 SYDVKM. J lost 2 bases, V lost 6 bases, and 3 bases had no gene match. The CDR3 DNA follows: TGTGCCAGCAGCCCGGACAGGGGCAATCAGCCCCAGCATTTT. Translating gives CASSPDRGNQPQHF.

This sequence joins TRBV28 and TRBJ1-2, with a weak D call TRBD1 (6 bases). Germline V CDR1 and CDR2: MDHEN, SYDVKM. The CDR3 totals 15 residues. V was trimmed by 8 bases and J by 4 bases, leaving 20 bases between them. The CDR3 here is CASGRPGHLLYGYTF. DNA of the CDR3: TGTGCCAGCGGACGCCCGGGACACCTCCTCTATGGCTACACCTTC.

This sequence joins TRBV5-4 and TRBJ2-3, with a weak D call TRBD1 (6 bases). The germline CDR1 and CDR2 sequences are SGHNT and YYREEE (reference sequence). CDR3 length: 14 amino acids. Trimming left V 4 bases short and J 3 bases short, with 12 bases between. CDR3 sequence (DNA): TGTGCCAGCAGCCCCCGGACAGCTACAGATACGCAGTATTTT. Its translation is CASSPRTATDTQYF.

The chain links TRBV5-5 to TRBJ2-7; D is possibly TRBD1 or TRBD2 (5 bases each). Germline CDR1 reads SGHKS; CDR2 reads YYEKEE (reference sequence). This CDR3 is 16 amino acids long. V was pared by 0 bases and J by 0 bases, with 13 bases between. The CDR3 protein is CASSLVGTSSSYEQYF. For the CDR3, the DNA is TGTGCCAGCAGCTTGGTAGGGACGTCCAGCTCCTACGAGCAGTACTTC.

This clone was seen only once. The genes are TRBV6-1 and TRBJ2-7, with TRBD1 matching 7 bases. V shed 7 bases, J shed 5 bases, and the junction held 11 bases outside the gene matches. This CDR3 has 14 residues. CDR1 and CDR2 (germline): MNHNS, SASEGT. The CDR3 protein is CASKGASNTNEQYF. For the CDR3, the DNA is TGTGCCAGCAAGGGGGCTAGTAATACTAACGAGCAGTACTTC.

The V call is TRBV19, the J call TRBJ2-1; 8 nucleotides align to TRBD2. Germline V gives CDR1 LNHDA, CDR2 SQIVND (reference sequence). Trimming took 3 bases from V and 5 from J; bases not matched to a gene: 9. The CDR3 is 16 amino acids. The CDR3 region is CASSIFTGGPNNEQFF. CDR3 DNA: TGTGCCAGTAGTATTTTTACGGGAGGGCCCAACAATGAGCAGTTCTTC.

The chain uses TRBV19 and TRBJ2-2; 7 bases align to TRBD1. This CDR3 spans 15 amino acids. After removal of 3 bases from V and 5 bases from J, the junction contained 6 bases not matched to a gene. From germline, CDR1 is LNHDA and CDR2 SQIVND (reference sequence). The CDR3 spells CASSIDRVETGELFF. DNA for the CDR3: TGTGCCAGTAGTATTGACAGGGTTGAAACCGGGGAGCTGTTTTTT.

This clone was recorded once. The CDR3 region has the DNA TGTGCCAGCAGTTTGGGCGGTGAAGCCTCCACAGATACGCAGTATTTT. It is translated as CASSLGGEASTDTQYF. This chain links TRBV6-7 with TRBJ2-3, with D uncertain. TRBV6-7 is flagged as an ORF with uncertain function. V was pared by 4 bases and J by 2 bases, with 16 bases between. The CDR3 extends over 16 amino acids.

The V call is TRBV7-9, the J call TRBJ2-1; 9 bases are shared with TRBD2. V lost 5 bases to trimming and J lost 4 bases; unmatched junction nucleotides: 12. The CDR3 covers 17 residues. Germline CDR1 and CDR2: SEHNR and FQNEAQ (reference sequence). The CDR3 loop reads CASSKILPSGRYNEQFF. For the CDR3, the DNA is TGTGCCAGCAGCAAAATCCTCCCAAGCGGGAGGTACAATGAGCAGTTCTTC. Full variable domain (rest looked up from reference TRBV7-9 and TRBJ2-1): DTGVSQNPRHKITKRGQNVTFRCDPISEHNRLYWYRQTLGQGPEFLTYFQNEAQLEKSRLLSDRFSAERPKGSFSTLEIQRTEQGDSAMYLCASSKILPSGRYNEQFFGPGTRLTVL.